This T cell receptor beta chain was captured in a study of cytomegalovirus exposure and HLA in healthy donors. Study at large: One earlier analysis, a look at 150 million to 200 million T cells, found some 110 million unique TCR beta sequences. Study outcomes and limitations: The authors enumerated 164 TCR beta chains as linked to cytomegalovirus. When presence/absence was analysed, sequencing depth was taken to be roughly uniform across donors.

The PCR contained 60 Vbeta and 13 Jbeta primers. Clones were sequenced by immunoSEQ multiplex PCR, and TCRdb holds only the in-frame ones, with some missing. The sample has about 130,000 clones; 80% to 90% are singletons. With respect to this clone: As yet, its antigen is unknown.

Trimming shortened V by 5 bases and J by 1 base, and 11 bases separated the two germline ends. The CDR3 loop spans 13 amino acids. Germline V gives CDR1 GTSNPN, CDR2 SVGIG (reference sequence). This sequence was found in a young woman in good health and CMV-seropositive. The chain is built from TRBV30 and TRBJ1-1, with D tentatively TRBD1 (6 bases). Sequencing was performed on PBMCs. CDR3 in amino acids: CAWHRAKNTEAFF. CDR3 bases: TGTGCCTGGCACAGGGCTAAGAACACTGAAGCTTTCTTT.